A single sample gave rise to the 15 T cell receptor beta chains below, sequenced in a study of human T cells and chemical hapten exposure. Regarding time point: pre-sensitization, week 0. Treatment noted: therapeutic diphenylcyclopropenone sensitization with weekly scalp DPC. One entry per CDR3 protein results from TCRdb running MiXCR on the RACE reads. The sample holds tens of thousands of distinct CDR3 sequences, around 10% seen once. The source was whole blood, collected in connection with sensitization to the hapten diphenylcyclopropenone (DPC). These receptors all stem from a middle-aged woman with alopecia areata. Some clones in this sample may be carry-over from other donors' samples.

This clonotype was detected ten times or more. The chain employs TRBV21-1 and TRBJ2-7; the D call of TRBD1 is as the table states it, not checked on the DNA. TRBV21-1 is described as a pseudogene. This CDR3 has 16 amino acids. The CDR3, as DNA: TGTGCCAGCAGCAAAAAGCTGAGGGACAGGCTCTACGAGCAGTACTTC. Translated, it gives CASSKKLRDRLYEQYF.

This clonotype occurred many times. For the CDR3, the DNA is TGTGCCAGCGGTCGGGGCACTGAAGCTTTCTTT. As protein: CASGRGTEAFF. The rearrangement uses TRBV7-9 and TRBJ1-1; D gene unclear. Deletions cut 8 bases from V and 4 bases from J, with 8 bases between. CDR1 and CDR2 from the germline V gene are SEHNR and FQNEAQ (reference sequence). The CDR3 sequence is 11 residues long. Full variable domain (missing parts from reference TRBV7-9 and TRBJ1-1): DTGVSQNPRHKITKRGQNVTFRCDPISEHNRLYWYRQTLGQGPEFLTYFQNEAQLEKSRLLSDRFSAERPKGSFSTLEIQRTEQGDSAMYLCASGRGTEAFFGQGTRLTVV.

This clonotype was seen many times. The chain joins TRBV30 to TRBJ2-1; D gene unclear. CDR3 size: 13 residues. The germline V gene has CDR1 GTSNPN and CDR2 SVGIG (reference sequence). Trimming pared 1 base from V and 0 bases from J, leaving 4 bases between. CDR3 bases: TGTGCCTGGAGTGGGGGCTCCTACAATGAGCAGTTCTTC. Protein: CAWSGGSYNEQFF.

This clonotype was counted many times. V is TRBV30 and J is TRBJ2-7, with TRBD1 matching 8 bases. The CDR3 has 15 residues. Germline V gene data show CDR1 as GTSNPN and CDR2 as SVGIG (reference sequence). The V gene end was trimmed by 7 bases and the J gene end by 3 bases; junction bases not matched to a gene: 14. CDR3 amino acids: CAFKSRTGLVYEQYF. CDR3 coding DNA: TGTGCCTTCAAGTCCCGGACAGGGTTAGTCTACGAGCAGTACTTC.

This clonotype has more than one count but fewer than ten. DNA of the CDR3: TGCACCAGCAGCTCCGGACTAGCGGGGACGAAATGGGAGACCCAGTACTTC. It yields the protein CTSSSGLAGTKWETQYF. The chain recombines TRBV1 with TRBJ2-5; the tabulated D call, TRBD2, remains unverified against the DNA. TRBV1 constitutes a pseudogene. This CDR3 comprises 17 residues.

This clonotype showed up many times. CDR3 bases: TGTGCCAGCAGTAACAGGGGTGCTAATGAAAAACTGTTTTTT. It translates to CASSNRGANEKLFF. V is TRBV12-3 or TRBV12-4 and J is TRBJ1-4, with 7 bases aligning to TRBD1. Trimming cost V 5 bases and J 3 bases; bases outside gene matches: 3. The CDR3 spans 14 residues.

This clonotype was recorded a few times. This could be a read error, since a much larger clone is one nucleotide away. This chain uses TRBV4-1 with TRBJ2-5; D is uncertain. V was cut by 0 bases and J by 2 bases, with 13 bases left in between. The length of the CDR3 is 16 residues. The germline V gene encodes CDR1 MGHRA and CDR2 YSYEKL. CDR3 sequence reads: CASSQDTEMWQETQYF. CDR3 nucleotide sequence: TGCGCCAGCAGCCAAGATACGGAAATGTGGCAAGAGACCCAGTACTTC.

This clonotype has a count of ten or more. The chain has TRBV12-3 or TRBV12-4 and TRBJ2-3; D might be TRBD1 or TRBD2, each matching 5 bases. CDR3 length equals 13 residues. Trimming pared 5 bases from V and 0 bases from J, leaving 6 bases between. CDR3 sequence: CASSRDSTDTQYF. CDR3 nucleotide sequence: TGTGCCAGCAGTCGGGACAGCACAGATACGCAGTATTTT.

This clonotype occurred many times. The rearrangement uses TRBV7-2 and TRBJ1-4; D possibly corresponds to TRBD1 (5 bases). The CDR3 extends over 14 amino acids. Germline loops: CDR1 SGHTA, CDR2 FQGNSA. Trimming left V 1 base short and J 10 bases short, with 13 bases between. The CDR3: CASSLEPGTGKLFF. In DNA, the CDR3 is TGTGCCAGCAGCTTAGAACCGGGGACGGGAAAACTGTTTTTT.

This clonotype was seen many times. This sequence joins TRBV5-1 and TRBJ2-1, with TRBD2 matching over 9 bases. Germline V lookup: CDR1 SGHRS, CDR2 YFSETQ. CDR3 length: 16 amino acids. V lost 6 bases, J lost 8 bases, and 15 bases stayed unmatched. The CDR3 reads CASTTLRGGERDEQFF. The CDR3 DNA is TGCGCCAGCACAACTCTGCGGGGGGGCGAGAGGGATGAGCAGTTCTTC.

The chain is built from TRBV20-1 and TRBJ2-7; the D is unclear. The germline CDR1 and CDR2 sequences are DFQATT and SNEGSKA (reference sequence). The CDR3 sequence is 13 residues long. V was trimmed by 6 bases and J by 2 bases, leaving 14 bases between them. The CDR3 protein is CSARRVNAYEQYF. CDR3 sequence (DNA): TGCAGTGCCAGGCGCGTGAATGCCTACGAGCAGTACTTC.

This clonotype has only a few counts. The CDR3 region has the DNA TGTGCCAGCAGCCTCACCCCCAAAGAGACCCAGTACTTC. Its protein is CASSLTPKETQYF. The V and J genes are TRBV7-2 and TRBJ2-5; D remains ambiguous. The ends were cut back, 5 bases at V and 3 bases at J, with 10 bases in the middle. Germline V lookup: CDR1 SGHTA, CDR2 FQGNSA. The CDR3 runs to 13 residues.

The CDR3 bases are TGTGCCAGCAGCCGCCCCAGACAGGAGGCGAACACCGGGGAGCTGTTTTTT. Translated: CASSRPRQEANTGELFF. J is TRBJ2-2 and V is TRBV7-8, with D maybe TRBD1 (6 bases). V shed 5 bases and J shed 0 bases, with 16 bases lying between them. This CDR3 is 17 amino acids long. The germline V gene has CDR1 SGHVS and CDR2 FQNEAQ.

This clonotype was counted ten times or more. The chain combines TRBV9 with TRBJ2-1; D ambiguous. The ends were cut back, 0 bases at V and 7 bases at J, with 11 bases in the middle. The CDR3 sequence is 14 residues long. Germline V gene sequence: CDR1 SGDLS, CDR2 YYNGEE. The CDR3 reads CASSVEGSSNEQFF. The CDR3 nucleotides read TGTGCCAGCAGCGTAGAAGGTAGCTCTAATGAGCAGTTCTTC.

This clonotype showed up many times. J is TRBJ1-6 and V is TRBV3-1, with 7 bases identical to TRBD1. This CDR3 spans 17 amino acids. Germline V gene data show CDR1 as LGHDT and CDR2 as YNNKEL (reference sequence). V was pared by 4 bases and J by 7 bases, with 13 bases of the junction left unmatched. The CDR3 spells CASSPGTGVGFNSPLHF. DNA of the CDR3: TGTGCCAGCAGCCCAGGAACAGGGGTGGGGTTCAATTCACCCCTCCACTTT.